Below are 31 T cell receptor beta chains sequenced from a single sample in a study of blood T cell repertoires in COVID-19. The method was immunoSEQ multiplex PCR; TCRdb's version includes in-frame clones alone and lacks a portion of them. The table has 200,000 to 250,000 clones, around four fifths seen once. Sequences were obtained from peripheral blood. These receptors were collected from a woman in her seventies with active or convalescent COVID-19.

V is TRBV4-1 and J is TRBJ1-4, with D unresolved. V dropped 1 base and J dropped 6 bases, with 15 bases sitting between them. CDR3 length: 16 amino acids. Per germline, CDR1 MGHRA and CDR2 YSYEKL. DNA for the CDR3: TGCGCCAGCAGCCAAGGCCACTCGAGCCGTTATGAAAAACTGTTTTTT. Residues: CASSQGHSSRYEKLFF.

V gene TRBV4-3 combines with J gene TRBJ2-2, with D possibly being TRBD1 (7 bases). Germline lookup yields CDR1 LGHNA and CDR2 YSLEER. With 2 bases removed from V and 6 bases from J, the gap between germline ends came to 13 bases. CDR3 length: 15 amino acids. CDR3 amino acids: CASSQLGGTAGELFF. DNA for the CDR3: TGCGCCAGCAGCCAACTAGGGGGGACAGCCGGGGAGCTGTTTTTT.

V gene TRBV28 combines with J gene TRBJ1-3, with 7 bases fitting TRBD1. Germline V CDR1 and CDR2: MDHEN, SYDVKM. J gave up 7 bases and V 7 bases, and 4 bases lay outside the gene matches. The CDR3 totals 12 residues. CDR3 in DNA: TGTGCCAGCACCAGGGGGGAGAACACCATATATTTT. This encodes CASTRGENTIYF.

This clone was seen a handful of times. The chain is built from TRBV7-9 and TRBJ1-6; D not certain. Trimming left V 5 bases short and J 10 bases short, with 12 bases between. Germline CDR1 SEHNR, CDR2 FQNEAQ (reference sequence). This CDR3 is built from 13 residues. CDR3 DNA: TGTGCCAGCAGCGGTAACCCGACATCACCCCTCCACTTT. It is translated as CASSGNPTSPLHF.

A single count supports this clone. The chain uses TRBV14 and TRBJ1-2; no clear D. This CDR3 has 14 residues. The germline gives CDR1 SGHDN, CDR2 FVKESK. Trimming took off 6 bases at V and 2 bases at J, with 13 bases between the two ends. CDR3: CASSLVGLNYGYTF. The CDR3 nucleotides are TGTGCCAGCAGTCTTGTCGGTTTAAACTATGGCTACACCTTC. The whole variable domain, filled in from reference TRBV14 and TRBJ1-2, reads EAGVTQFPSHSVIEKGQTVTLRCDPISGHDNLYWYRRVMGKEIKFLLHFVKESKQDESGMPNNRFLAERTGGTYSTLKVQPAELEDSGVYFCASSLVGLNYGYTFGSGTRLTVV.

This chain uses TRBV7-9 with TRBJ2-7; tentative D call: TRBD1 (7 bases). Deletions cut 6 bases from V and 1 base from J, with 16 bases between. The V gene's germline CDR1 is SEHNR and CDR2 FQNEAQ (reference sequence). This CDR3 region has 15 residues. The CDR3 loop reads CASSRWRGRSYEQYF. As DNA, the CDR3 is TGTGCCAGCAGTCGTTGGAGGGGGCGATCCTACGAGCAGTACTTC.

V and J are TRBV7-8 and TRBJ2-3; 10 bases fit TRBD2. The CDR3 consists of 19 residues. Germline-derived CDR1 and CDR2 are SGHVS and FQNEAQ. V was pared by 5 bases and J by 0 bases, with 14 bases of the junction left unmatched. The CDR3 nucleotides read TGTGCCAGCAGCCACCGTGGGGTAGCGGGAGGCCCTAGCACAGATACGCAGTATTTT. Its protein product is CASSHRGVAGGPSTDTQYF.

There are a few counts of this clone. V is TRBV12-3 or TRBV12-4 and J is TRBJ1-2, with a possible D match to TRBD1 (5 bases). V lost 5 bases to trimming and J lost 2 bases, with 9 bases between them. The CDR3 has 13 residues. In nucleotides, the CDR3 is TGTGCCAGCAGTCGACAGAGCAACTATGGCTACACCTTC. Translating it yields CASSRQSNYGYTF.

The chain uses TRBV5-1 and TRBJ2-2, with TRBD1 matching 9 bases. Germline lookup yields CDR1 SGHRS and CDR2 YFSETQ. The CDR3 consists of 15 residues. Trimming cost V 4 bases and J 4 bases; bases outside gene matches: 5. DNA for the CDR3: TGCGCCAGCAGCCCGACGACAGGGGGCACCGGGGAGCTGTTTTTT. Residues: CASSPTTGGTGELFF. Combining the CDR3 with reference TRBV5-1 and TRBJ2-2 gives the whole variable domain KAGVTQTPRYLIKTRGQQVTLSCSPISGHRSVSWYQQTPGQGLQFLFEYFSETQRNKGNFPGRFSGRQFSNSRSEMNVSTLELGDSALYLCASSPTTGGTGELFFGEGSRLTVL.

This rearrangement joins TRBV5-1 to TRBJ1-4; D not certain. The CDR3 runs 15 residues. The ends were cut back, 4 bases at V and 1 base at J, with 11 bases in the middle. CDR1 SGHRS and CDR2 YFSETQ come from the germline V gene. The CDR3, as DNA: TGCGCCAGCAGCCCACGGGAGGGAACTAATGAAAAACTGTTTTTT. It yields the protein CASSPREGTNEKLFF.

The chain joins TRBV6-5 to TRBJ1-5; possible D gene TRBD1, 5 bases. The germline CDR1 and CDR2 sequences are MNHEY and SVGAGI. CDR3 length equals 12 residues. V dropped 8 bases and J dropped 6 bases, with 11 bases sitting between them. CDR3 nucleotide sequence: TGTGCCAGCGGTACAGGCACTCAGCCCCAGCATTTT. Protein product: CASGTGTQPQHF.

The CDR3 is CASKSEGETQYF. CDR3 DNA sequence: TGTGCCAGCAAATCTGAGGGAGAGACCCAGTACTTC. The chain is built from TRBV27 and TRBJ2-5; D might be TRBD2 (5 bases). Germline CDR1 reads MNHEY; CDR2 reads SMNVEV (reference sequence). V gave up 7 bases and J gave up 4 bases, with 10 bases separating them. This CDR3 is built from 12 residues.

This clone was seen more than once but under ten times. This sequence joins TRBV6-1 and TRBJ1-5; 7 positions agree with TRBD1. V was clipped by 3 bases and J by 0 bases; unmatched bases: 5. This CDR3 has 16 residues. Looked up from germline, CDR1 is MNHNS and CDR2 is SASEGT. The DNA for the CDR3 is TGTGCCAGCAGTGAGGACAGGCCCTATAGCAATCAGCCCCAGCATTTT. This gives the protein CASSEDRPYSNQPQHF.

V is TRBV3-1 (or the pseudogene TRBV3-2) and J is TRBJ1-2; TRBD1 agrees at 10 bases. Trimming at V came to 1 base and at J to 7 bases, leaving 9 bases not matched to a gene. This CDR3 contains 16 residues. CDR1 and CDR2 from the germline V gene are LGHDT and YNNKEL (reference sequence). The CDR3 spells CASSQGVTGGDTGYTF. The DNA of the CDR3 is TGTGCCAGCAGCCAAGGAGTGACAGGGGGCGATACTGGCTACACCTTC.

This chain links TRBV19 with TRBJ1-3; D is unresolved. The CDR3 contains 18 residues. Germline V gives CDR1 LNHDA, CDR2 SQIVND (reference sequence). V lost 5 bases to trimming and J lost 0 bases, with 20 bases between them. DNA for the CDR3: TGTGCCAGTAGTGTTTACAACCTCGTCGCAAACTCTGGAAACACCATATATTTT. Protein product: CASSVYNLVANSGNTIYF. Full variable domain (missing parts from reference TRBV19 and TRBJ1-3): DGGITQSPKYLFRKEGQNVTLSCEQNLNHDAMYWYRQDPGQGLRLIYYSQIVNDFQKGDIAEGYSVSREKKESFPLTVTSAQKNPTAFYLCASSVYNLVANSGNTIYFGEGSWLTVV.

The CDR3 sequence is CATVSRGTYGYTF. CDR3 nucleotides: TGTGCCACCGTCTCTCGGGGTACCTATGGCTACACCTTC. The J gene is TRBJ1-2, the V gene TRBV6-5; D is unclear. Germline V CDR1 and CDR2: MNHEY, SVGAGI. The CDR3 is made up of 13 amino acids. Trimming shortened V by 10 bases and J by 4 bases, and 16 bases separated the two germline ends.

The rearrangement uses TRBV6-5 and TRBJ2-7; 10 bases match TRBD1. The V and J ends lost 0 bases and 7 bases, in that order; junction bases with no gene match: 9. From germline, CDR1 is MNHEY and CDR2 SVGAGI. CDR3 length: 16 residues. CDR3 sequence (DNA): TGTGCCAGCAGTTACTCTGTCCTAAGGACAGGGGGTGAGCAGTACTTC. Residues: CASSYSVLRTGGEQYF.

This clone was detected once. The rearrangement links TRBV5-1 to TRBJ2-1, with 9 nucleotides matching TRBD2. V dropped 3 bases and J dropped 5; count of bases not matched to a gene: 21. Germline V gene sequence: CDR1 SGHRS, CDR2 YFSETQ. The CDR3 spans 20 residues. The CDR3 here is CASSSRLPAYSGGLNNEQFF. DNA for the CDR3: TGCGCCAGCAGCTCACGCCTCCCAGCCTATAGCGGGGGATTAAACAATGAGCAGTTCTTC.

The chain combines TRBV4-1 with TRBJ2-1; TRBD2 matches 8 bases. The V segment lost 3 bases and the J segment 4 bases; nucleotides outside the gene matches: 11. The CDR3 sequence is 17 residues long. Per the germline V gene, CDR1 is MGHRA and CDR2 is YSYEKL. This CDR3 is CASSQDPSGSGYNEQFF. Written as DNA, the CDR3 is TGCGCCAGCAGCCAGGACCCGAGCGGGAGCGGGTACAATGAGCAGTTCTTC.

J is TRBJ1-1 and V is TRBV7-8, with D possibly being TRBD1 (6 bases). This CDR3 has 14 amino acids. The germline V gene encodes CDR1 SGHVS and CDR2 FQNEAQ. V lost 1 base to trimming and J lost 5 bases, with 11 bases between them. For the CDR3, the DNA is TGTGCCAGCAGCTTAGTGGCAGGGGATACTGAAGCTTTCTTT. The encoded protein is CASSLVAGDTEAFF.

V and J are TRBV5-1 and TRBJ2-3, with a possible D match to TRBD1 (6 bases). CDR1 SGHRS and CDR2 YFSETQ come from the germline V gene. This CDR3 comprises 15 residues. V dropped 4 bases and J dropped 0 bases, with 12 bases sitting between them. The CDR3 loop reads CASSPRGSSTDTQYF. The CDR3 DNA is TGCGCCAGCAGCCCCAGGGGTTCTAGCACAGATACGCAGTATTTT.

The chain has TRBV2 and TRBJ1-1, with D perhaps TRBD1 (5 bases). CDR1 is SNHLY and CDR2 is FYNNEI in the germline V gene. This CDR3 region has 15 residues. V lost 6 bases to trimming and J lost 1 base, with 15 bases between them. The CDR3 region is CASSLLDTKNTEAFF. CDR3 sequence (DNA): TGTGCCAGCAGCCTCTTGGACACTAAGAACACTGAAGCTTTCTTT.

The rearrangement uses TRBV18 and TRBJ2-2, with D perhaps matching TRBD1 (6 bases). Germline assignment: CDR1 KGHSH and CDR2 LQKENI. The CDR3 spans 15 residues. V gave up 5 bases and J gave up 4 bases, with 14 bases separating them. Here the CDR3 DNA reads TGTGCCAGCTCAACCACGATGGGGGCCACCGGGGAGCTGTTTTTT. Its protein product is CASSTTMGATGELFF. Full variable domain (rest looked up from reference TRBV18 and TRBJ2-2): NAGVMQNPRHLVRRRGQEARLRCSPMKGHSHVYWYRQLPEEGLKFMVYLQKENIIDESGMPKERFSAEFPKEGPSILRIQQVVRGDSAAYFCASSTTMGATGELFFGEGSRLTVL.

This sequence joins TRBV7-8 and TRBJ1-1, with D tentatively TRBD1 (6 bases). The CDR3 runs to 13 residues. The V gene's germline CDR1 is SGHVS and CDR2 FQNEAQ. V lost 5 bases, J lost 3 bases, and 10 bases lay in between. The CDR3 is CASSRNRDTEAFF. In DNA form, the CDR3 reads TGTGCCAGCAGCCGGAACAGGGACACTGAAGCTTTCTTT.

The gene calls are TRBV12-3 or TRBV12-4 and TRBJ2-7, with TRBD1 matching 7 bases. J gave up 5 bases and V 6 bases, and 7 bases lay outside the gene matches. The CDR3 consists of 13 residues. CDR3 amino acids: CASSRQGTNEQYF. The DNA of the CDR3 is TGTGCCAGCAGCCGACAGGGTACAAACGAGCAGTACTTC.

Here the CDR3 DNA reads TGTGCCAGTAATGACGAGGACAGGGCCAGAAATGAGCAGTTCTTC. It specifies CASNDEDRARNEQFF. The gene calls are TRBV19 and TRBJ2-1; 8 bases fit TRBD1. V gave up 7 bases and J gave up 7 bases; unmatched junction bases: 12. Germline V gene data show CDR1 as LNHDA and CDR2 as SQIVND (reference sequence). This CDR3 is built from 15 residues.

The chain uses TRBV10-3 and TRBJ2-3; a weak D match, TRBD1 (7 bases). Germline-derived CDR1 and CDR2 are ENHRY and SYGVKD. This CDR3 spans 15 amino acids. The V and J ends lost 10 bases and 3 bases respectively, with 20 bases between them. The CDR3 spells CATKWRGHGTDTQYF. CDR3 DNA: TGTGCCACCAAGTGGAGGGGGCACGGTACAGATACGCAGTATTTT.

The rearrangement links TRBV6-6 to TRBJ2-7, with TRBD2 identical over 7 bases. The V segment lost 7 bases and the J segment 2 bases; nucleotides outside the gene matches: 5. In germline, CDR1 is MNHNY, CDR2 SVGAGI (reference sequence). This CDR3 contains 13 residues. The CDR3 reads CASTPGTTYEQYF. CDR3 sequence (DNA): TGTGCCAGCACCCCTGGGACTACCTACGAGCAGTACTTC.

The chain uses TRBV6-5 and TRBJ1-2; TRBD1 matches 9 bases. The CDR3 is made up of 13 amino acids. Germline V lookup: CDR1 MNHEY, CDR2 SVGAGI. The V gene end was trimmed by 11 bases and the J gene end by 4 bases; junction bases not matched to a gene: 8. CDR3 in DNA: TGTGCCTCCGGGACAGGGCACACCTATGGCTACACCTTC. Its protein is CASGTGHTYGYTF.

This chain joins TRBV7-2 and TRBJ1-2, with D unresolved. The germline V gene has CDR1 SGHTA and CDR2 FQGNSA. Trimming cost V 0 bases and J 5 bases, with 7 bases left between them. The CDR3 contains 13 residues. CDR3 in amino acids: CASSLAGLYGYTF. Here the CDR3 DNA reads TGTGCCAGCAGCTTAGCCGGTTTGTATGGCTACACCTTC. The full variable domain, its missing parts supplied by reference TRBV7-2 and TRBJ1-2, is GAGVSQSPSNKVTEKGKDVELRCDPISGHTALYWYRQSLGQGLEFLIYFQGNSAPDKSGLPSDRFSAERTGGSVSTLTIQRTQQEDSAVYLCASSLAGLYGYTFGSGTRLTVV.

The chain couples TRBV19 to TRBJ1-3; unclear D gene. This CDR3 comprises 13 residues. V shed 3 bases and J shed 2 bases, with 5 bases lying between them. Germline CDR1 is LNHDA and CDR2 is SQIVND (reference sequence). The CDR3 loop reads CASSIRAGNTIYF. CDR3 bases: TGTGCCAGTAGTATCCGTGCTGGAAACACCATATATTTT.